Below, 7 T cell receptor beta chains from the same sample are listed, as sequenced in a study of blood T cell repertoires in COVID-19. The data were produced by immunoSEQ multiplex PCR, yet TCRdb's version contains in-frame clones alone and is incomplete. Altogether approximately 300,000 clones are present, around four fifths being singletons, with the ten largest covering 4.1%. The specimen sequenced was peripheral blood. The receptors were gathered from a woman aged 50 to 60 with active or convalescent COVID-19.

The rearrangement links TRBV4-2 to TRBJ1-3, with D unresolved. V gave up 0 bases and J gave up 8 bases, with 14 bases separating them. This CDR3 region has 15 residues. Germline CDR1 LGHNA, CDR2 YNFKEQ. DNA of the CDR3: TGTGCCAGCAGCCAAGATCCATCCGCCGGGGACACCATATATTTT. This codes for CASSQDPSAGDTIYF.

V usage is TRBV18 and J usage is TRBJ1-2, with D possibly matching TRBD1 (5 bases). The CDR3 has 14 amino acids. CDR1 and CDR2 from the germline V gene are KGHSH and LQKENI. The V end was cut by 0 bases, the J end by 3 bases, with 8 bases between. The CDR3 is CASSPPATDYGYTF. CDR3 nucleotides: TGTGCCAGCTCACCACCGGCGACAGACTATGGCTACACCTTC.

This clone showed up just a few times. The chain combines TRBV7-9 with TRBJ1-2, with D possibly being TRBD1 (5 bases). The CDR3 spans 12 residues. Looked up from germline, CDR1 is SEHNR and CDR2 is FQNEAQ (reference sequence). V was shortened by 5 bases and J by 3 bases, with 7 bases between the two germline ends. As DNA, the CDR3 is TGTGCCAGCAGCCCCAGGGACTATGGCTACACCTTC. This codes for CASSPRDYGYTF.

The CDR3: CAWSVRLGSNEKLFF. The CDR3 nucleotides read TGTGCCTGGAGTGTACGTCTCGGGTCTAATGAAAAACTGTTTTTT. The rearrangement uses TRBV30 and TRBJ1-4; D is unresolved. Trimming pared 0 bases from V and 3 bases from J, leaving 11 bases between. Germline V gene sequence: CDR1 GTSNPN, CDR2 SVGIG (reference sequence). CDR3 length equals 15 residues.

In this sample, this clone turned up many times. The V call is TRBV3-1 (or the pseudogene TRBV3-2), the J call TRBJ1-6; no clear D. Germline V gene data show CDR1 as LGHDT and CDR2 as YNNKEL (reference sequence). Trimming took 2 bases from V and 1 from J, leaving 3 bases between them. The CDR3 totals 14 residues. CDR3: CASSQTSYNSPLHF. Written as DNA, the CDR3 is TGTGCCAGCAGCCAAACATCCTATAATTCACCCCTCCACTTT.

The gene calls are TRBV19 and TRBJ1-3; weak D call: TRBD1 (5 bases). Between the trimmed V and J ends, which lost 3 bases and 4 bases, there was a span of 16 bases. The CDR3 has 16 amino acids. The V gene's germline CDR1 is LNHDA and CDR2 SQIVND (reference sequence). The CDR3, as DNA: TGTGCCAGTAGTATGCAGGGCTACTCATCAGGAAACACCATATATTTT. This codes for CASSMQGYSSGNTIYF.

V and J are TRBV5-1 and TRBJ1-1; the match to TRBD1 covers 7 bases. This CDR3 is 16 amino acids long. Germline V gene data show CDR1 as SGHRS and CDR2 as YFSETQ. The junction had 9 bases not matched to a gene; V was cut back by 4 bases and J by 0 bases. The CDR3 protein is CASSAQATGMNTEAFF. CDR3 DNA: TGCGCCAGCAGCGCCCAGGCGACAGGGATGAACACTGAAGCTTTCTTT.